This is a list of T cell receptor beta chains from one sample in a study of T-cell memory formation after mild COVID-19. MiXCR, applied by TCRdb to the 5' RACE reads, yields one record per CDR3 protein. Of approximately 400,000 distinct CDR3 sequences in the sample, around 24% were seen once. The sequenced sample consisted of PBMCs or a T cell subset sorted from them (not recorded which). The receptors derive from an adult woman who had mild COVID-19 (a few samples of this study predate the infection). Cell type and time point are not known. Both conserved end residues are part of each CDR3. A D gene is named only where the DNA matches it firmly. Not every row has a clone size; where given, it reads once, few, many or a size class.

v_gene	abundance	j_gene	d_gene	CDR3aa	CDR3nt
TRBV24-1	.	TRBJ1-1	.	CATSDTQRPGGEAFF	TGTGCCACCAGTGATACCCAAAGACCGGGGGGTGAAGCTTTCTTT
TRBV24-1	many	TRBJ2-1	.	CATSDLLPRDNTMAQFF	TGTGCCACCAGTGATTTGCTTCCCAGGGATAATACAATGGCGCAGTTCTTC
TRBV3-1	few	TRBJ2-7	TRBD1	CASSQDDRGTRNEQYF	TGTGCCAGCAGCCAAGATGACAGGGGAACTCGGAACGAGCAGTACTTC
TRBV2	.	TRBJ2-5	TRBD2	CASSRTSVETQYF	TGTGCCAGCAGTCGCACTAGCGTTGAGACCCAGTACTTC
TRBV5-1	few	TRBJ1-4	.	CASSFRPPEGNEKLFF	TGCGCCAGCAGCTTTCGGCCCCCAGAAGGGAATGAAAAACTGTTTTTT
TRBV27	few	TRBJ2-1	.	CASSSGTNGGNEQFF	TGTGCCAGCAGTTCCGGGACCAACGGTGGGAATGAGCAGTTCTTC
TRBV6-4	few	TRBJ2-3	.	CASSAGVTDTQYF	TGTGCCAGCAGTGCCGGCGTCACAGATACGCAGTATTTT
TRBV4-2	.	TRBJ2-3	TRBD2	CASSQWDYISTDTQYF	TGTGCCAGCAGCCAATGGGACTACATAAGCACAGATACGCAGTATTTT
TRBV7-2	.	TRBJ2-1	TRBD2	CASSSGLREQFF	TGTGCCAGCAGCTCGGGACTAAGGGAGCAGTTCTTC
TRBV5-1	few	TRBJ2-7	TRBD2	CASSLESGDSYEQYF	TGCGCCAGCAGCTTGGAGAGCGGGGACTCCTACGAGCAGTACTTC
TRBV27	few	TRBJ2-2	.	CASSLSKSVNTGELFF	TGTGCCAGCAGTTTATCGAAAAGTGTGAACACCGGGGAGCTGTTTTTT
TRBV9	.	TRBJ1-2	.	CASSMPPYGYTF	TGTGCCAGCAGCATGCCTCCCTATGGCTACACCTTC
TRBV20-1	few	TRBJ2-1	.	CSARDDGGLQGEQFF	TGCAGTGCTAGAGATGACGGGGGCCTACAGGGTGAGCAGTTCTTC
TRBV11-2	many	TRBJ2-1	TRBD1	CASSSSDRGDNEQFF	TGTGCCAGCAGCTCCTCGGACAGGGGCGACAATGAGCAGTTCTTC
TRBV24-1	.	TRBJ1-2	TRBD1	CATSDAGTVGYTF	TGTGCCACCAGTGATGCCGGGACAGTTGGCTACACCTTC
TRBV7-8	.	TRBJ2-1	TRBD2	CASSPTSGFDNEQFF	TGTGCCAGCAGCCCGACTAGCGGGTTCGACAATGAGCAGTTCTTC
TRBV12-5	many	TRBJ2-5	.	CASGYGLRGVGETQYF	TGTGCTAGTGGTTACGGTTTGCGGGGAGTTGGAGAGACCCAGTACTTC
TRBV7-9	few	TRBJ2-7	.	CASSFHHAGDIPEQYF	TGTGCCAGCAGCTTCCACCACGCTGGGGACATCCCCGAGCAGTACTTC
TRBV7-9	.	TRBJ2-6	.	CASTPAPSLSGANVLTF	TGTGCCAGCACCCCAGCCCCATCCCTTTCTGGGGCCAACGTCCTGACTTTC
TRBV20-1	.	TRBJ2-7	TRBD2	CSAWRPSGISYEQYF	TGCAGTGCTTGGCGCCCTAGCGGGATCTCCTACGAGCAGTACTTC
TRBV12-3/TRBV12-4	.	TRBJ2-1	.	CASTESSHNEQFF	TGTGCCAGTACTGAGTCTTCGCACAATGAGCAGTTCTTC
TRBV4-2	few	TRBJ2-7	.	CASSQGRTSYEQYF	TGTGCCAGCAGCCAGGGGAGGACCTCCTACGAGCAGTACTTC
TRBV20-1	few	TRBJ2-1	TRBD2	CSARKLAVNNEQFF	TGCAGTGCTAGGAAACTAGCGGTAAACAATGAGCAGTTCTTC
TRBV7-9	few	TRBJ2-7	.	CASSVGSFLSEQYF	TGTGCCAGCAGCGTGGGTAGCTTCTTATCCGAGCAGTACTTC
TRBV3-1	few	TRBJ2-7	TRBD2	CASSPGLEAVYEQYF	TGTGCCAGCAGCCCGGGACTAGAGGCGGTCTACGAGCAGTACTTC
TRBV6-5	few	TRBJ2-7	TRBD1	CASSRYPGQGSYEQYF	TGTGCCAGCAGTCGGTATCCGGGACAGGGGTCGTACGAGCAGTACTTC
TRBV18	.	TRBJ1-1	.	CASSHTAVGNTEAFF	TGTGCCAGCTCACATACAGCTGTGGGGAACACTGAAGCTTTCTTT
TRBV19	.	TRBJ2-2	.	CASSMGLVRTNTGELFF	TGTGCCAGTAGTATGGGTTTGGTTAGGACGAACACCGGGGAGCTGTTTTTT
TRBV7-9	.	TRBJ2-7	TRBD1	CASSETGFFTYEQYF	TGTGCCAGCAGCGAGACAGGGTTCTTTACCTACGAGCAGTACTTC
TRBV4-2	few	TRBJ2-2	.	CASSQEDLAVTGELFF	TGTGCCAGCAGCCAAGAAGATCTAGCAGTCACCGGGGAGCTGTTTTTT
TRBV7-6	.	TRBJ1-6	.	CASSLALGAENSPLHF	TGTGCCAGCAGCTTAGCACTCGGGGCTGAAAATTCACCCCTCCACTTT
TRBV28	.	TRBJ2-3	TRBD2	CASRKGLAGRDTQYF	TGTGCCAGCAGAAAGGGACTAGCGGGACGAGATACGCAGTATTTT
TRBV4-2	few	TRBJ1-4	.	CASSQSVGATNEKLFF	TGTGCCAGCAGCCAATCCGTGGGGGCAACTAATGAAAAACTGTTTTTT
TRBV6-5	few	TRBJ1-2	.	CASSYSLGGRNRDGYTF	TGTGCCAGCAGTTACTCGCTGGGGGGGCGCAATCGGGATGGCTACACCTTC
TRBV4-1	few	TRBJ2-7	.	CASSHRRLNPYEQYF	TGCGCCAGCAGCCACCGGAGGCTAAACCCCTACGAGCAGTACTTC
TRBV7-2	.	TRBJ2-7	TRBD2	CASSTRTSGYEQYF	TGTGCCAGCAGCACAAGGACTAGCGGCTACGAGCAGTACTTC
TRBV5-5	.	TRBJ2-5	.	CASSSPGAGAEETQYF	TGTGCCAGCAGCTCGCCCGGGGCAGGCGCAGAAGAGACCCAGTACTTC
TRBV12-3/TRBV12-4	few	TRBJ2-1	.	CASSRASTSSYNEQFF	TGTGCCAGCAGTAGGGCTAGCACGAGCTCCTACAATGAGCAGTTCTTC
TRBV4-2	.	TRBJ1-4	.	CASSQPGGDRADKLFF	TGTGCCAGCAGCCAACCCGGGGGGGATCGGGCTGATAAACTGTTTTTT
TRBV9	.	TRBJ1-1	.	CASSPPLGPNTEAFF	TGTGCCAGCAGCCCTCCCTTGGGGCCGAACACTGAAGCTTTCTTT
TRBV2	.	TRBJ2-3	.	CASTTRSTDTQYF	TGTGCCAGCACAACAAGGAGCACAGATACGCAGTATTTT
TRBV12-3/TRBV12-4	.	TRBJ1-2	.	CASSLVVDYGYTF	TGTGCCAGCAGTTTAGTCGTAGACTATGGCTACACCTTC
TRBV13	few	TRBJ2-7	TRBD1	CASSLGDRGDGSYEQYF	TGTGCCAGCAGCTTAGGGGACAGGGGCGATGGCTCCTACGAGCAGTACTTC
TRBV4-1	many	TRBJ2-7	.	CASSQEGWEYEQYF	TGCGCCAGCAGCCAAGAGGGCTGGGAATACGAGCAGTACTTC
TRBV29-1	few	TRBJ2-2	.	CSVEDPWNPNTGELFF	TGCAGCGTTGAAGATCCCTGGAACCCGAACACCGGGGAGCTGTTTTTT
TRBV18	.	TRBJ2-7	.	CASSPGGPTYEQYF	TGTGCCAGCTCACCGGGGGGACCTACCTACGAGCAGTACTTC
TRBV6-5	.	TRBJ1-2	.	CASREGYYGYTF	TGTGCCAGCAGGGAGGGGTATTACGGCTACACCTTC